This T cell receptor (beta chain) is drawn from a study of technical replicates of blood from a handful of donors. The V gene's germline CDR1 is MNHEY and CDR2 SVGAGI. The CDR3 loop spans 16 amino acids. Deletions cut 3 bases from V and 5 bases from J, with 17 bases between. TCRdb's table, derived via immunoSEQ multiplex PCR, lists solely in-frame clones and lacks some. The sample yields over 55,000 clones, around 97% seen once. The sequencing sample was made of T cells isolated from PBMCs. The sequence was obtained from a human donor in good health. This chain joins TRBV6-5 and TRBJ2-1; tentative D call: TRBD1 (6 bases). CDR3 DNA sequence: TGTGCCAGCAGTTATCCGGCACAGGGTCCACACAATGAGCAGTTCTTC. Its translation: CASSYPAQGPHNEQFF.